This T cell receptor beta chain was retrieved from a study of spatial heterogeneity in lung cancer. Study overall: Donors were fewer than 90 untreated early-stage non-small cell lung cancer patients. As counted in raw reads, each unique TCR and UMI combination appeared more than ten times on average. PBMC collected at follow-up were sequenced when available, a median of around 25 months after resection.

The table lists this clonotype with a few counts. TCRdb reprocessed the 5' RACE reads via MiXCR and lists one record per CDR3 protein. The sample lists 25,000 to 35,000 distinct CDR3 sequences, about 10% occurring once. Time point: blood at routine non-recurrence follow-up after resection. Researchers sequenced whole RNA taken from tumor, nontumor lung or frozen PBMC without sorting. Germline CDR1 and CDR2: SQVTM and ANQGSEA. Between the trimmed V and J ends, which lost 0 bases and 2 bases, there was a span of 19 bases. The CDR3 has 17 amino acids. This chain links TRBV29-1 with TRBJ1-2; D perhaps matches TRBD1 (5 bases). The specimen was PBMCs, collected at follow-up. The sequence was collected from a female donor with early-stage non-small cell lung cancer. The chain's CDR3 is CSVEDPIGARENYGYTF. The CDR3 coding sequence is TGCAGCGTTGAAGATCCCATTGGAGCCAGGGAGAACTATGGCTACACCTTC.